This T cell receptor beta chain is drawn from a study of blood T cell repertoires in COVID-19. Germline loops: CDR1 SEHNR, CDR2 FQNEAQ (reference sequence). CDR3 length: 19 residues. The V segment lost 4 bases and the J segment 0 bases; nucleotides outside the gene matches: 12. The method was immunoSEQ multiplex PCR; TCRdb's version includes in-frame clones alone and lacks a portion of them. The sample lists 80,000 or so clones, roughly 80% occurring once. Sequenced material: peripheral blood. This chain uses TRBV7-9 with TRBJ2-6; 7 bases fit TRBD1. The clonotype originates from a woman aged 55-75 years with acute or convalescent COVID-19. CDR3 loop: CASSSSLQGISSGANVLTF. The CDR3 nucleotides are TGTGCCAGCAGCTCTAGTCTACAGGGGATAAGCTCTGGGGCCAACGTCCTGACTTTC.